This T cell receptor beta chain was profiled in a study of beta chain features in type 1 diabetes. Study-level findings and limits: cDNA-based reads could over-represent cells with high TCR expression.

On this clone: Its antigen is not identified.

The investigators reverse transcribed all of the isolated RNA, so they sequenced expressed TCRB transcripts. Average reads for naive, central memory and regulatory T cell samples were about 4 million. Clones were sequenced by immunoSEQ multiplex PCR, and TCRdb holds only the in-frame ones, with some missing. The table includes roughly 310,000 clones, roughly 9.6% detected once. There are 14 residues in the CDR3. Unmatched junction bases numbered 4, after V lost 2 bases and J lost 7 bases. Germline CDR1 is MNHEY and CDR2 is SMNVEV (reference sequence). Sorting of CD4+ naive, central memory, regulatory and stem cell-like memory cells was performed via CD45RO/CCR7/CD25/CD127/CD95/CD27. Without exception, sorted populations had purity beyond 98%.

The rearrangement joins TRBV27 to TRBJ1-2; 10 bases match TRBD1. The sequence was collected from a woman in her twenties or thirties in good health. The sample was naive CD4+ T cells from blood. CDR3 coding DNA: TGTGCCAGCAGTTTACAGGGACAGGGGATTGGCTACACCTTC. Translation gives CASSLQGQGIGYTF.